This TCR beta chain derives from a study of regulatory and conventional T cells in RAG deficiency. Broader study findings: Patient subsets had shorter CDR3s; Omenn Treg-Tconv overlap exceeded 85%. Treg unique TCR beta sequences were 80 to 100-fold fewer in Omenn syndrome and CID/AS patients than controls. Shannon entropy was markedly lower and Simpson indices higher in RAG-deficient patients than control T-cell subsets. In Omenn syndrome, sorted "Tregs" may be peripherally activated cells.

Conventional CD4+ T cells were sorted from blood as CD25-low CD127-high cells. TCRdb's table, derived via immunoSEQ multiplex PCR, lists solely in-frame clones and lacks some. The table shows more than 20,000 clones, with 95% to 97% occurring only once. This CDR3 spans 14 amino acids. V was pared by 1 base and J by 1 base, with 4 bases between. CDR1 is SGHAT and CDR2 is FQDESV in the germline V gene (reference sequence). Comment on this clone: Its target is not known.

These data were also filed under a second study, of regulatory T cells. According to that study: The PCR used 52 TRBV and 13 TRBJ primers.

Sequences were obtained from CD25- CD4+ T cells sorted from blood. V usage is TRBV11-1 and J usage is TRBJ2-2; D is unclear. The sequence was obtained from a human donor in good health. The CDR3 DNA is TGTGCCAGCAGCTTAGTCCGGAACACCGGGGAGCTGTTTTTT. Translation gives CASSLVRNTGELFF.